This T cell receptor beta chain was documented in a study of shared clonotypes between healthy human individuals. Regarding the study as a whole: Among donors, clonotype sharing was expected to be affected by sequencing depth. As a rule, naive subsets had a larger estimated richness than memory subsets.

This clone was counted a few times. What it recognizes is unknown. The sorted-subset replicate PCRs were given 200 ng DNA, which is tens of thousands of T cell genomes. TCRdb's table, derived via immunoSEQ multiplex PCR, lists solely in-frame clones and lacks some. This table has approximately 980,000 clones, approximately 76% appearing once. This receptor was obtained from a man aged 18 to 29 in good health. Sequenced input: memory CD4+ T cells sorted from blood. Noted subset: CD45RA-negative fraction.

The CDR3 sequence: CASSPTQSGANVLTF. As DNA, the CDR3 is TGTGCCAGCAGTCCCACACAGTCTGGGGCCAACGTCCTGACTTTC. The chain employs TRBV28 and TRBJ2-6; D gene ambiguous. Germline CDR1 reads MDHEN; CDR2 reads SYDVKM. The CDR3 loop spans 15 amino acids. Trimming took 5 bases from V and 1 from J, leaving 9 bases between them.